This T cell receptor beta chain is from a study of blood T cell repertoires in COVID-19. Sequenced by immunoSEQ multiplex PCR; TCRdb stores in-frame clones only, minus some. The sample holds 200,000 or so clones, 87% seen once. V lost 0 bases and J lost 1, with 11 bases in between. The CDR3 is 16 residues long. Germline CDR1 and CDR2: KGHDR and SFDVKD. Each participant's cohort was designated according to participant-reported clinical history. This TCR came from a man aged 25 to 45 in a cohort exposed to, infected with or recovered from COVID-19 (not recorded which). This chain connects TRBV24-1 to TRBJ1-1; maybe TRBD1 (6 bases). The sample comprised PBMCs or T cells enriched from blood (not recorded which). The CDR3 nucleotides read TGTGCCACCAGTGATTTGCCGGTACAGGGGAACACTGAAGCTTTCTTT. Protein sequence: CATSDLPVQGNTEAFF.